This TCR beta chain derives from a study of blood T cell repertoires in COVID-19. Background on the study: PBMCs, B-cell-depleted T cells, or T cells were the source of the cDNA or gDNA that made up the material.

Authors' data handling: Reference gene primer amplification gave nucleated cell count estimates. TCRdb's table, derived via immunoSEQ multiplex PCR, lists solely in-frame clones and lacks some. The V and J calls and clone size were taken over from that table, and D and trimming were inferred from the DNA. The data contain 120,000 or so clones, around two thirds of them seen just once; the ten biggest clones take up approximately 2%. With regard to this clone: The same CDR3 also results from other DNA sequences found in this sample.

V was pared by 0 bases and J by 4 bases, with 9 bases between. CDR1 and CDR2 (germline): SGHRS, YFSETQ. The CDR3 is made up of 14 amino acids. The V and J genes are TRBV5-1 and TRBJ2-3; D perhaps matches TRBD1 (5 bases). The sequence was collected from a woman in her seventies with acute or convalescent COVID-19. The specimen sequenced was peripheral blood. The CDR3 DNA is TGCGCCAGCAGCTTGGAAGGGGCAGCAGATACGCAGTATTTT. Protein: CASSLEGAADTQYF. Looking up the rest from reference TRBV5-1 and TRBJ2-3 gives the full variable domain: KAGVTQTPRYLIKTRGQQVTLSCSPISGHRSVSWYQQTPGQGLQFLFEYFSETQRNKGNFPGRFSGRQFSNSRSEMNVSTLELGDSALYLCASSLEGAADTQYFGPGTRLTVL.